Each of the 19 T cell receptor beta chains below was sequenced from the same sample in a study of OX40 agonist ivuxolimab in advanced cancers. Assay used: immunoSEQ multiplex PCR; TCRdb lists only in-frame clones, some missing. The repertoire includes approximately 66,000 clones, roughly four fifths of them detected once, and less than 4% sits in the top ten. Specimen: CD4+ or CD8+ T cells sorted from blood, collected in a trial of the OX40 agonist ivuxolimab. Source of these receptors: an adult with an advanced solid tumor such as melanoma, head and neck, liver or kidney cancer.

This clone appeared once. The rearrangement joins TRBV6-6 to TRBJ1-1, with 7 bases that match TRBD1. Germline V CDR1 and CDR2: MNHNY, SVGAGI (reference sequence). After removal of 9 bases from V and 1 base from J, the junction contained 8 bases not matched to a gene. This CDR3 region has 14 residues. CDR3 sequence: CASLAGTANTEAFF. The CDR3 nucleotides read TGTGCCAGTCTCGCCGGGACAGCGAACACTGAAGCTTTCTTT.

The chain links TRBV5-1 to TRBJ1-1, with D perhaps matching TRBD1 (6 bases). The CDR3 has 16 amino acids. CDR1 and CDR2 (germline): SGHRS, YFSETQ. Trimming removed 3 bases at V and 1 base at J, with 16 bases between. In nucleotides, the CDR3 is TGCGCCAGCAGCTGGGGGCTGGGGACAAGGAACACTGAAGCTTTCTTT. Its translation is CASSWGLGTRNTEAFF.

This rearrangement joins TRBV5-1 to TRBJ1-1; D is possibly TRBD1 (5 bases). Trimming took 4 bases from V and 0 from J, leaving 10 bases between them. CDR3 length: 14 residues. Germline CDR1 reads SGHRS; CDR2 reads YFSETQ. The CDR3 DNA follows: TGCGCCAGCAGCCCCGGGACGGTGAACACTGAAGCTTTCTTT. Translating it yields CASSPGTVNTEAFF.

This clone appeared a few times. The chain combines TRBV19 with TRBJ1-1, with no clear D. The CDR3 totals 14 residues. With 3 bases removed from V and 7 bases from J, the gap between germline ends came to 15 bases. The germline V gene has CDR1 LNHDA and CDR2 SQIVND (reference sequence). The CDR3, as DNA: TGTGCCAGTAGTATTCAACACTCGGGAGGTGAAGCTTTCTTT. Protein sequence: CASSIQHSGGEAFF.

The sample holds a few counts of this clone. The chain uses TRBV5-1 and TRBJ2-5; TRBD1 agrees at 9 bases. V lost 2 bases to trimming and J lost 2 bases; unmatched junction nucleotides: 1. This CDR3 has 14 amino acids. Germline V gives CDR1 SGHRS, CDR2 YFSETQ. CDR3: CASSFGTGQETQYF. The CDR3 DNA reads TGCGCCAGCAGCTTCGGGACAGGGCAAGAGACCCAGTACTTC. The whole variable domain, filled in from reference TRBV5-1 and TRBJ2-5, reads KAGVTQTPRYLIKTRGQQVTLSCSPISGHRSVSWYQQTPGQGLQFLFEYFSETQRNKGNFPGRFSGRQFSNSRSEMNVSTLELGDSALYLCASSFGTGQETQYFGPGTRLLVL.

This clone was observed a few times. CDR3 sequence: CASSPLAGAEETQYF. The CDR3 nucleotides read TGTGCCAGCAGTCCTCTAGCGGGGGCCGAGGAGACCCAGTACTTC. The V gene is TRBV6-1, the J gene TRBJ2-5; TRBD2 agrees at 10 bases. Germline loops: CDR1 MNHNS, CDR2 SASEGT. CDR3 length: 15 residues. J gave up 5 bases and V 5 bases, and 8 bases lay outside the gene matches.

The CDR3 nucleotides read TGTGCCAGCAGCTTAGATCGCGGGGACGAAAAACTGTTTTTT. This encodes CASSLDRGDEKLFF. The chain combines TRBV7-8 with TRBJ1-4; possible D gene TRBD1, 5 bases. The CDR3 is 14 amino acids. Germline values: CDR1 SGHVS, CDR2 FQNEAQ. V lost 1 base and J 8 bases, leaving 11 bases between the germline ends.

The chain carries TRBV15 and TRBJ2-2; perhaps TRBD2 as D (5 bases). The CDR3 contains 13 residues. Trimming took 4 bases from V and 8 from J, leaving 11 bases between them. Germline V gene sequence: CDR1 LNHNV, CDR2 YYDKDF (reference sequence). The CDR3 loop reads CATSIWERGELFF. CDR3 DNA sequence: TGTGCCACCAGCATCTGGGAGCGTGGGGAGCTGTTTTTT.

The chain couples TRBV18 to TRBJ1-1; D is undetermined. The CDR3 totals 16 residues. The V gene lost 0 bases and the J gene lost 0 bases, with 11 bases spanning the gap. Germline CDR1 KGHSH, CDR2 LQKENI. The CDR3 DNA reads TGTGCCAGCTCACCACCTTCGTCAGTATTGAACACTGAAGCTTTCTTT. It yields the protein CASSPPSSVLNTEAFF.

The chain links TRBV18 to TRBJ1-2; 10 bases line up with TRBD1. The CDR3 runs to 18 residues. Germline trimming cut 3 bases from V and 2 bases from J; bases unmatched to any gene: 12. Germline CDR1 KGHSH, CDR2 LQKENI. CDR3 amino acids: CASSPPLGQGRLNYGYTF. CDR3 DNA: TGTGCCAGCTCACCTCCCTTGGGACAGGGGCGCCTCAACTATGGCTACACCTTC. The full variable domain, in which reference TRBV18 and TRBJ1-2 provide the parts outside the CDR3, is NAGVMQNPRHLVRRRGQEARLRCSPMKGHSHVYWYRQLPEEGLKFMVYLQKENIIDESGMPKERFSAEFPKEGPSILRIQQVVRGDSAAYFCASSPPLGQGRLNYGYTFGSGTRLTVV.

The V call is TRBV28, the J call TRBJ2-7; no definite D call. CDR3 length: 13 amino acids. Trimming left V 4 bases short and J 6 bases short, with 13 bases between. CDR1 and CDR2 from the germline V gene are MDHEN and SYDVKM. CDR3 sequence: CASSSPVGSEQYF. CDR3 bases: TGTGCCAGCAGTTCTCCCGTGGGATCCGAGCAGTACTTC.

This chain links TRBV7-8 with TRBJ2-7; D could derive from TRBD1 or TRBD2 (6 bases each). CDR3 length equals 16 residues. Trimming took off 3 bases at V and 1 base at J, with 16 bases between the two ends. The germline gives CDR1 SGHVS, CDR2 FQNEAQ. The CDR3, as DNA: TGTGCCAGCAGCTTGGGGGGCCCTGGGGCTTCCTACGAGCAGTACTTC. This gives the protein CASSLGGPGASYEQYF.

V and J are TRBV5-1 and TRBJ2-7; 7 nucleotides line up with TRBD2. V lost 5 bases to trimming and J lost 6 bases; unmatched junction nucleotides: 5. From germline, CDR1 is SGHRS and CDR2 YFSETQ. The CDR3 spans 12 residues. CDR3 region: CASSGSGSEQYF. The CDR3 DNA reads TGCGCCAGCAGTGGTAGCGGGTCCGAGCAGTACTTC.

This clone was found a few times. V gene TRBV11-2 combines with J gene TRBJ1-1; D remains ambiguous. The CDR3 is 14 residues long. V was trimmed by 3 bases and J by 1 base, leaving 9 bases between them. Germline V gene data show CDR1 as SGHAT and CDR2 as FQNNGV. CDR3 sequence reads: CASSFRQTNTEAFF. The CDR3 nucleotides are TGTGCCAGCAGCTTCAGGCAGACGAACACTGAAGCTTTCTTT.

The chain joins TRBV5-4 to TRBJ2-2; 12 nucleotides line up with TRBD1. The CDR3 is made up of 17 amino acids. J lost 5 bases, V lost 5 bases, and 10 bases had no gene match. CDR1 and CDR2 from the germline V gene are SGHNT and YYREEE (reference sequence). The chain's CDR3 is CASRRLGQGASTGELFF. DNA of the CDR3: TGTGCCAGCAGACGTTTGGGACAGGGGGCGAGTACCGGGGAGCTGTTTTTT.

The chain employs TRBV11-2 and TRBJ2-7; TRBD1 agrees at 9 bases. The germline gives CDR1 SGHAT, CDR2 FQNNGV. V was clipped by 8 bases and J by 7 bases; unmatched bases: 12. The CDR3 totals 14 residues. The CDR3 loop is CASSEQGAQGEQYF. The CDR3 DNA is TGTGCCAGCTCCGAACAGGGGGCGCAGGGGGAGCAGTACTTC.

The V gene is TRBV9, the J gene TRBJ2-3; D is perhaps TRBD2 (5 bases). Germline V CDR1 and CDR2: SGDLS, YYNGEE. The CDR3 has 14 residues. The V gene lost 0 bases and the J gene lost 2 bases, with 7 bases spanning the gap. The CDR3 reads CASSVDGDTDTQYF. For the CDR3, the DNA is TGTGCCAGCAGCGTAGACGGGGACACAGATACGCAGTATTTT.

This chain links TRBV19 with TRBJ2-7, with 8 nucleotides matching TRBD1. CDR3 size: 13 residues. V lost 8 bases to trimming and J lost 1 base; unmatched junction nucleotides: 4. Germline CDR1 reads LNHDA; CDR2 reads SQIVND (reference sequence). The CDR3 DNA reads TGTGCCAGTGAGGACAGGGTTTCCTACGAGCAGTACTTC. Translation gives CASEDRVSYEQYF.

Only a few counts were recorded for this clone. The chain has TRBV6-5 and TRBJ1-6; D is perhaps TRBD1 (5 bases). V was trimmed by 11 bases and J by 10 bases, leaving 15 bases between them. CDR1 and CDR2 from the germline V gene are MNHEY and SVGAGI. The CDR3 runs to 12 residues. DNA for the CDR3: TGTGCCGCGAACGGGAGGGACTCACCCCTCCACTTT. Translating gives CAANGRDSPLHF.